Reported below is one T cell receptor (beta chain). The protocol was immunoSEQ multiplex PCR, while the TCRdb copy is restricted to in-frame clones and leaves out a portion. The sample records around 450,000 clones, 75% to 95% being singletons. These data originate in a study of Ad26.COV2.S vaccination and SARS-CoV-2 variants. Treatment described: some 19 received Ad26.COV2.S at low or high dose, single or two shots; a few received placebo; per-sample allocation not given. Day 63 after the first vaccine or placebo injection was the time point for sampling. The material was peripheral blood, obtained in a trial of Ad26.COV2.S vaccine versus placebo. The source is a person aged 18 to 65 who received the Ad26.COV2.S COVID-19 vaccine or a placebo.

In DNA form, the CDR3 reads TGTGCCAGCAGTGACCCAGGAAATAATGAAAAACTGTTTTTT. Its protein is CASSDPGNNEKLFF. The chain joins TRBV6-1 to TRBJ1-4; D unclear. Per the germline V gene, CDR1 is MNHNS and CDR2 is SASEGT. Trimming took 3 bases from V and 4 from J, leaving 9 bases between them. This CDR3 has 14 residues.